The 4 T cell receptor beta chains reported below all come from one sample, sequenced in a study of T cell responses to AZD1222 COVID-19 vaccine. Using immunoSEQ multiplex PCR, the repertoire was profiled, and TCRdb retains in-frame clones only, with some absent. The table has fewer than 65,000 clones, about 81% seen once. Here the sequenced sample was peripheral blood, taken on day 0 of AZD1222 vaccination. All receptors derive from an adult in good health.

V is TRBV19 and J is TRBJ1-2, with D unclear. V was trimmed by 5 bases and J by 4 bases, leaving 11 bases between them. The germline V gene encodes CDR1 LNHDA and CDR2 SQIVND (reference sequence). The CDR3 loop spans 13 amino acids. CDR3 bases: TGTGCCAGTAGTCCAGAGTTCCTCTATGGCTACACCTTC. Its translation is CASSPEFLYGYTF.

The CDR3 protein is CASSALRDIEAFF. Written as DNA, the CDR3 is TGTGCCAGCAGCGCCCTCCGGGACATAGAAGCTTTCTTT. The chain recombines TRBV9 with TRBJ1-1; a possible D gene is TRBD1 (6 bases). In germline, CDR1 is SGDLS, CDR2 YYNGEE. The V gene lost 3 bases and the J gene lost 8 bases, with 14 bases spanning the gap. The CDR3 spans 13 residues.

V is TRBV14 and J is TRBJ2-1, with TRBD2 identical over 10 bases. Trimming at V came to 0 bases and at J to 9 bases, leaving 5 bases not matched to a gene. Germline V lookup: CDR1 SGHDN, CDR2 FVKESK. The CDR3 is 15 residues long. Written as DNA, the CDR3 is TGTGCCAGCAGCCAAGAGACACTAGCGGGAAGTGAGCAGTTCTTC. As protein: CASSQETLAGSEQFF.

The genes are TRBV27 and TRBJ1-5, with 7 bases aligning to TRBD1. CDR3 length: 16 residues. The V gene's germline CDR1 is MNHEY and CDR2 SMNVEV (reference sequence). V shed 6 bases and J 5 bases; nucleotides not matched to a gene: 13. The CDR3 nucleotides are TGTGCCAGCAGCACAGTCTACGAGGGGGCCGATCAGCCCCAGCATTTT. Its translation: CASSTVYEGADQPQHF.